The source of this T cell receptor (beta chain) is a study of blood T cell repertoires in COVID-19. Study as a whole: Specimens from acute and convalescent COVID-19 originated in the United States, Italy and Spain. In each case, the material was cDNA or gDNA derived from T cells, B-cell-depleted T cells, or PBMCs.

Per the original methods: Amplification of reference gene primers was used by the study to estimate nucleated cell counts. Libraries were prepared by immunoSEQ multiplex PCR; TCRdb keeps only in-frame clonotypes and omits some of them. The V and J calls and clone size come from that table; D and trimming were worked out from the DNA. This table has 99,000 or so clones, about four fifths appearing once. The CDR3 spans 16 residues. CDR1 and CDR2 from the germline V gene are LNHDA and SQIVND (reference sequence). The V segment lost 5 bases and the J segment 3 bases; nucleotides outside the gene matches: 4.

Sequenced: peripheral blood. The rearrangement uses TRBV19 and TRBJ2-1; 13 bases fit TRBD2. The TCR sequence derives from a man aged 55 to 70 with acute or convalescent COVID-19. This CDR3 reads CASSPGLAGLYNEQFF. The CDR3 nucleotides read TGTGCCAGTAGTCCGGGACTAGCGGGACTCTACAATGAGCAGTTCTTC.